This TCR beta chain appears in the sequencing data of a study of blood T cell repertoires in COVID-19. The assay was immunoSEQ multiplex PCR, and TCRdb's table has in-frame clones only and misses some. The sample records roughly 120,000 clones, approximately 80% being singletons. Trimming took 2 bases from V and 8 from J, leaving 12 bases between them. The length of the CDR3 is 13 residues. Germline V gene sequence: CDR1 MDHEN, CDR2 SYDVKM. The rearrangement joins TRBV28 to TRBJ1-2; D not resolved. The specimen was peripheral blood. The clonotype originates from a man in his 70s with active or convalescent COVID-19. CDR3 protein: CASSLGPGKGYTF. For the CDR3, the DNA is TGTGCCAGCAGTTTAGGGCCGGGAAAGGGCTACACCTTC.